This TCR beta chain was retrieved from a study of shared clonotypes between healthy human individuals. Study-level findings and limits: Generation probability values for non-shared clonotypes were lower than those for clonotypes shared by all four donors.

CD8 cells classed as naive were CD45RO-negative and positively selected for CCR7, excluding terminally differentiated effector memory CD45RA+ cells. In regard to this clone: Its specificity is unknown.

TCRdb's table, derived via immunoSEQ multiplex PCR, lists solely in-frame clones and lacks some. Altogether around 2.1 million clones are present, about 92% being singletons, with the ten largest covering under 2%. The V and J ends lost 3 bases and 10 bases, in that order; junction bases with no gene match: 18. The germline V gene has CDR1 SGDLS and CDR2 YYNGEE. This CDR3 region has 16 residues. The TCR was taken from a man aged 18-30 years in good health. Some clones in this sample may be carry-over from other donors' samples. The chain has TRBV9 and TRBJ2-5, with 7 bases lining up with TRBD2. Sequenced: naive CD8+ T cells from PBMCs. The CDR3 reads CASSGKPAGFQLDQYF. The CDR3 coding sequence is TGTGCCAGCAGCGGGAAGCCAGCGGGATTCCAATTGGACCAGTACTTC.